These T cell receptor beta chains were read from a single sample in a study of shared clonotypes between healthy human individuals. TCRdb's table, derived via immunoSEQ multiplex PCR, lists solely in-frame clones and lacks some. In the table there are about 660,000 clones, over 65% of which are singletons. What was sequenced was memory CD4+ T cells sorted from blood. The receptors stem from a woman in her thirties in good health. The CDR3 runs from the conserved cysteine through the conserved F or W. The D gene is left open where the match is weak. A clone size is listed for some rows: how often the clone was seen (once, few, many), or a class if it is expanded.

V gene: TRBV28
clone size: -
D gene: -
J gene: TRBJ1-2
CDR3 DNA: TGTGCCAGCAGTTTACGAGGGACCTCTAACTATGGCTACACCTTC
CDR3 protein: CASSLRGTSNYGYTF

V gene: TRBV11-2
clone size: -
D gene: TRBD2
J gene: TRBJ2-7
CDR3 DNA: TGTGCCAGCAGCCCACTTACTAGCGGGAGCGGCGAGCAGTACTTC
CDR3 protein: CASSPLTSGSGEQYF

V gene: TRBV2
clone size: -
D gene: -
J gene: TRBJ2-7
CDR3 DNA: TGTGCCAGCAGGGCAGGGACCTACGAGCAGTACTTC
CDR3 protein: CASRAGTYEQYF

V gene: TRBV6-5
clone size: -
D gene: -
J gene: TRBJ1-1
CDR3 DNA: TGTGCCAGCAGTTACCAGTGGCAGAACACTGAAGCTTTCTTT
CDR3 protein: CASSYQWQNTEAFF

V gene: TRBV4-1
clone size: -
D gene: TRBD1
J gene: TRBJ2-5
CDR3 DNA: TGCGCCAGCAGCCGAGACAGGGGGGAGACCCAGTACTTC
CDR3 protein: CASSRDRGETQYF

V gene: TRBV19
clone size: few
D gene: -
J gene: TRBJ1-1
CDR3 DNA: TGTGCCAGTAGTACGGCCCACCGGGGGGAAGCTTTCTTT
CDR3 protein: CASSTAHRGEAFF

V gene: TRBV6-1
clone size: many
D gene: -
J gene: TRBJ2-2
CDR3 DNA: TGTGCCACCGGAGGGTTCTCGAACACCGGGGAGCTGTTTTTT
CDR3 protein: CATGGFSNTGELFF

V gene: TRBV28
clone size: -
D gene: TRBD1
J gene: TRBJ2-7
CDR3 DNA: TGTGCCAGCAGATCGCCCCCGGGACAGGGAGCCTACGAGCAGTACTTC
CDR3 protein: CASRSPPGQGAYEQYF

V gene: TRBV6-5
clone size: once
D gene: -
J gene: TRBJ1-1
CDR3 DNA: TGTGCCAGCAGTTACCTACAGGGGAACACTGAAGCTTTCTTT
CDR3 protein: CASSYLQGNTEAFF

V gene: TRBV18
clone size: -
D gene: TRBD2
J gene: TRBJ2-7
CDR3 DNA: TGTGCCAGCTCACCACTCTTTACGCCGGGAGGGCTCCACGAGCAGTACTTC
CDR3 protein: CASSPLFTPGGLHEQYF

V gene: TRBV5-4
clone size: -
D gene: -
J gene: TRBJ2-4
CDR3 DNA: TGTGCCAGCAGCCCAGGCGGGTCAGCCAAAAACATTCAGTACTTC
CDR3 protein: CASSPGGSAKNIQYF

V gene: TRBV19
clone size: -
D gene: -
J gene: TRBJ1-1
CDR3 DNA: TGTGCCAGTAGTTACACGGGTCTTAGCATGGGAAACACTGAAGCTTTCTTT
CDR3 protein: CASSYTGLSMGNTEAFF

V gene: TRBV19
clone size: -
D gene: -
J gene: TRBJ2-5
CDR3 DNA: TGTGCCAGTAGTGAACAGCCACAAGAGACCCAGTACTTC
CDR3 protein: CASSEQPQETQYF

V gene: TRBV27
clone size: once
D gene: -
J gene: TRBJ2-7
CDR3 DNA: TGTGCCAGCAGTCCGAAGGCAGGGCTCTCCTACGAGCAGTACTTC
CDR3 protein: CASSPKAGLSYEQYF

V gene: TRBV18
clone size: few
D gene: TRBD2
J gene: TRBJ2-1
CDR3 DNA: TGTGCCAGCTCACCAACTAATCTAGCGGGAAGATACAATGAGCAGTTCTTC
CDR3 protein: CASSPTNLAGRYNEQFF

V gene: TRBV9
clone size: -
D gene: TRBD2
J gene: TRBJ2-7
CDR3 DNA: TGTGCCAGCAGCGGGAGGGAGGGTACGGTCTACGAGCAGTACTTC
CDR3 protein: CASSGREGTVYEQYF

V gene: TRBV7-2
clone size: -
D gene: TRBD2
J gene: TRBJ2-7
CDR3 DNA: TGTGCCAGCAGCCGGGGGACTAGCGTCACCTACGAGCAGTACTTC
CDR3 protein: CASSRGTSVTYEQYF

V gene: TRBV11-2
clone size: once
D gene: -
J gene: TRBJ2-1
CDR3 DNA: TGTGCCAGCAGCTTCCAGACAGTAAAGGGGGAGCAGTTCTTC
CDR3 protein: CASSFQTVKGEQFF

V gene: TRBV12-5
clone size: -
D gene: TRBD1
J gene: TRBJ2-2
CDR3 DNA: TGTGCTAGTGGTTTGGGACAGGGGGCTTCCACCGGGGAGCTGTTTTTT
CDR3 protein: CASGLGQGASTGELFF

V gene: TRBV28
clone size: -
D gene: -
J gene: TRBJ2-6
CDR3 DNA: TGTGCCAGCAGCGAGTACCTATCTGGGGCCAACGTCCTGACTTTC
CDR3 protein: CASSEYLSGANVLTF

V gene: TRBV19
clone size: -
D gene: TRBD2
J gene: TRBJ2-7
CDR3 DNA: TGTGCCAGTAGTACCCGGAGCCTAGCGGGAGGCTACGAGCAGTACTTC
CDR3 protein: CASSTRSLAGGYEQYF

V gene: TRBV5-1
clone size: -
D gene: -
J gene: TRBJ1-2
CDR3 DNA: TGCGCCAGCAGCTTCAGCAACACAGGCCTAGATGGCTACACCTTC
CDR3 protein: CASSFSNTGLDGYTF

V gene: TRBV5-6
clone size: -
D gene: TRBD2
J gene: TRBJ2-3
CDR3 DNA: TGTGCCAGCAGCTCCCTATTAGCGGGTGGCACAGATACGCAGTATTTT
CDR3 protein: CASSSLLAGGTDTQYF

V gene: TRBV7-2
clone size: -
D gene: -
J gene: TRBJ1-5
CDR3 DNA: TGTGCCAGCAGCTCGGGACCCCTCGGCAATCAGCCCCAGCATTTT
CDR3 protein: CASSSGPLGNQPQHF

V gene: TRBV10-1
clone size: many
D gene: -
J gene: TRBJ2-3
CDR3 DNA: TGCGCCAGCAGCTATAGCACAGATACGCAGTATTTT
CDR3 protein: CASSYSTDTQYF

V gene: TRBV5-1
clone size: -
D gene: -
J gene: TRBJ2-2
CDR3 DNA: TGCGCCAGCAGCTTGGATGGGGACGGGGAGCTGTTTTTT
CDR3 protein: CASSLDGDGELFF

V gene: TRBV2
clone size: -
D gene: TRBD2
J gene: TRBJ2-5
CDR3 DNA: TGTGCCAGCGGGACTAGCGGACAAGAGACCCAGTACTTC
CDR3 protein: CASGTSGQETQYF

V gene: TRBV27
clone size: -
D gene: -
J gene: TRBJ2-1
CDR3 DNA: TGTGCCAGCAGTTCGACGACACCCTACAATGAGCAGTTCTTC
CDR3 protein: CASSSTTPYNEQFF